What follows is one TCR beta chain and its context. What it binds is unknown. The data were obtained in a study of cytomegalovirus exposure and HLA in healthy donors. The wider study: HLA-typed donors contributed some 87 million unique TCRs, which were held in an early data release.

Germline V CDR1 and CDR2: SGHDT, YYEEEE. CDR3 length: 14 residues. V shed 4 bases and J shed 8 bases, with 15 bases lying between them. Study results and caveats: Earlier analysis found most TCR beta V segments productive about 90% or about 30% of the time. Presence/absence analyses assumed roughly uniform sequencing depth across donors, which may not hold.

PCR used 60 Vbeta primers and 13 Jbeta primers. Using immunoSEQ multiplex PCR, the repertoire was profiled, and TCRdb retains in-frame clones only, with some absent. The data contain about 180,000 clones, 75% to 85% of them singletons. Unrecorded immune exposure was likely among donors, who were nominally healthy when sampled. Input material: PBMCs. This TCR was sampled from a woman aged 30 to 39 in good health and CMV-seropositive. The rearrangement links TRBV5-6 to TRBJ1-4; D is perhaps TRBD1 (6 bases). CDR3 nucleotides: TGTGCCAGCAGCCAGACAGGAAGGGAGGAAAAACTGTTTTTT. As protein: CASSQTGREEKLFF.